These 3 T cell receptor beta chains were all obtained from the same sample, sequenced in a study of blood T cell repertoires in COVID-19. Assay used: immunoSEQ multiplex PCR; TCRdb lists only in-frame clones, some missing. The data contain some 260,000 clones, about 80% of them singletons. Source material: peripheral blood. Source of these receptors: a woman of 80 years or more with active or convalescent COVID-19.

This sequence joins TRBV5-5 and TRBJ1-3, with D possibly being TRBD1 (5 bases). This CDR3 has 13 residues. The germline V gene encodes CDR1 SGHKS and CDR2 YYEKEE (reference sequence). The ends were cut back, 1 base at V and 5 bases at J, with 7 bases in the middle. CDR3 sequence reads: CASSLSDRNTIYF. The CDR3 nucleotides read TGTGCCAGCAGCTTGTCGGACAGAAACACCATATATTTT.

This chain connects TRBV11-2 to TRBJ1-3, with D unclear. The CDR3 consists of 14 residues. V was trimmed by 5 bases and J by 4 bases, leaving 12 bases between them. Germline assignment: CDR1 SGHAT and CDR2 FQNNGV. The CDR3, as DNA: TGTGCCAGCAGCCATCCCGGTCCGGGAAACACCATATATTTT. This translates into CASSHPGPGNTIYF.

This clone appeared once. The V and J genes are TRBV29-1 and TRBJ1-1; perhaps TRBD1 as D (5 bases). This CDR3 region has 14 residues. The V gene lost 7 bases and the J gene lost 1 base, with 16 bases spanning the gap. CDR1 SQVTM and CDR2 ANQGSEA come from the germline V gene. Here the CDR3 reads CSAAPHTGNTEAFF. The CDR3 DNA follows: TGCAGCGCTGCCCCACACACAGGGAACACTGAAGCTTTCTTT.